What follows is one T cell receptor beta chain and its context. The antigen is unknown. Trimming removed 7 bases from V and 0 bases from J, with 12 bases in between. Germline V gene sequence: CDR1 SGHTA, CDR2 FQGNSA. The CDR3 spans 14 residues. This specimen comes from a study of shared clonotypes between healthy human individuals. Findings and caveats of the study: It was observed that approximately 5% of naive CD4 clonotypes were shared across several donors. Deeper or shallower sequencing was expected to change how clonotypes are shared among donors.

Clones were read by immunoSEQ multiplex PCR, and TCRdb kept only the in-frame ones, dropping some. This sample carries some 1 million clones, roughly 75% of them seen once, and the ten largest clones take around 1.5%. The chain recombines TRBV7-2 with TRBJ1-1; no clear D. The clonotype was recovered from a man between 18 and 29 years old in good health. Sequenced input: memory CD4+ T cells sorted from blood. The subset here: CD45RA-negative fraction. CDR3 sequence: CASKVGSLNTEAFF. As DNA, the CDR3 is TGTGCCAGCAAGGTAGGCAGCTTGAACACTGAAGCTTTCTTT.